Each of the 3 T cell receptor beta chains below was sequenced from the same sample in a study of cytomegalovirus exposure and HLA in healthy donors. PCR was performed using 60 Vbeta and 13 Jbeta primers. The data were produced by immunoSEQ multiplex PCR, yet TCRdb's version contains in-frame clones alone and is incomplete. The table shows 100,000 to 140,000 clones, with over 65% occurring only once. Material: PBMCs. The source is a woman in her 40s in good health and CMV-seropositive.

The genes are TRBV5-1 and TRBJ2-2; TRBD2 matches 10 bases. The length of the CDR3 is 16 residues. CDR1 is SGHRS and CDR2 is YFSETQ in the germline V gene. Germline trimming cut 0 bases from V and 1 base from J; bases unmatched to any gene: 0. The CDR3 DNA is TGCGCCAGCAGCTTGGGGACTAGCGGGAACACCGGGGAGCTGTTTTTT. Its translation is CASSLGTSGNTGELFF.

The chain couples TRBV7-9 to TRBJ2-2; TRBD1 agrees at 8 bases. This CDR3 is 16 amino acids long. The V gene's germline CDR1 is SEHNR and CDR2 FQNEAQ (reference sequence). The V gene end was trimmed by 2 bases and the J gene end by 6 bases; junction bases not matched to a gene: 8. The CDR3 is CASSLRGQEIPGELFF. In nucleotides, the CDR3 is TGTGCCAGCAGCTTAAGGGGACAGGAGATCCCCGGGGAGCTGTTTTTT. Variable domain in full (rest from reference TRBV7-9 and TRBJ2-2): DTGVSQNPRHKITKRGQNVTFRCDPISEHNRLYWYRQTLGQGPEFLTYFQNEAQLEKSRLLSDRFSAERPKGSFSTLEIQRTEQGDSAMYLCASSLRGQEIPGELFFGEGSRLTVL.

This clone occurred a few times. The rearrangement links TRBV10-3 to TRBJ2-1, with D perhaps matching TRBD2 (6 bases). The CDR3 is made up of 14 amino acids. Germline lookup yields CDR1 ENHRY and CDR2 SYGVKD. V lost 6 bases and J 5 bases, leaving 14 bases between the germline ends. CDR3 loop: CAISPRRENNEQFF. In DNA form, the CDR3 reads TGTGCCATCAGCCCAAGGCGGGAAAACAATGAGCAGTTCTTC.